The rows below give T cell receptor beta chains drawn from one sample of a study of patients and donors after allogeneic stem cell transplantation. One entry per CDR3 protein results from TCRdb running MiXCR on the RT-PCR reads. The table records about 400,000 distinct CDR3 sequences, roughly 17% of them present only once. Sequencing was done on a sample of blood, either unsorted or a sorted T cell fraction (not recorded which). The receptors stem from a human donor who was either an allogeneic HSCT recipient or a stem cell or donor lymphocyte infusion donor (not recorded which). It is not recorded whose cells these are; they may come from a transplant donor. The conserved cysteine and the conserved F or W are not part of the CDR3 here. Fields, in order: V gene, J gene, CDR3 protein.

V gene: TRBV4-2
J gene: TRBJ2-3
CDR3 protein: ASSQGDRGIADTQY

V gene: TRBV25-1
J gene: TRBJ1-2
CDR3 protein: ASSEFQGANYGYT

V gene: TRBV5-4
J gene: TRBJ2-4
CDR3 protein: ASSLGPGGKNIQY

V gene: TRBV28
J gene: TRBJ1-4
CDR3 protein: ASSQEKLF

V gene: TRBV20-1
J gene: TRBJ1-1
CDR3 protein: SASRGQGEAF

V gene: TRBV7-9
J gene: TRBJ1-1
CDR3 protein: ASSFKIGAF

V gene: TRBV29-1
J gene: TRBJ2-1
CDR3 protein: SVALGTRYEQF

V gene: TRBV7-2
J gene: TRBJ2-7
CDR3 protein: ASSLVRGRSSYEQY

V gene: TRBV20-1
J gene: TRBJ2-7
CDR3 protein: SAPPAGYLNEQY

V gene: TRBV6-5
J gene: TRBJ1-3
CDR3 protein: ASSHSTVRNTIY

V gene: TRBV14
J gene: TRBJ2-3
CDR3 protein: ASSHRTSGSSDTQY

V gene: TRBV6-2/TRBV6-3
J gene: TRBJ2-7
CDR3 protein: ASRISPGLAGGLYEQY

V gene: TRBV18
J gene: TRBJ2-3
CDR3 protein: ASSPLKARLVWVPDTQY

V gene: TRBV7-2
J gene: TRBJ2-4
CDR3 protein: ASSLAGGLAKNIQY

V gene: TRBV27
J gene: TRBJ2-5
CDR3 protein: ASSLARGGFATQY

V gene: TRBV6-1
J gene: TRBJ2-7
CDR3 protein: ASTYAQGAYEQY

V gene: TRBV6-4
J gene: TRBJ1-1
CDR3 protein: ASSESPGNTEAF

V gene: TRBV6-2/TRBV6-3
J gene: TRBJ1-1
CDR3 protein: ASSSQGAASEAF

V gene: TRBV4-3
J gene: TRBJ1-2
CDR3 protein: ASSPGGGRDGYT

V gene: TRBV21-1
J gene: TRBJ1-5
CDR3 protein: ATLFDREPLDQPQH

V gene: TRBV20-1
J gene: TRBJ2-1
CDR3 protein: SASSANYNEQF

V gene: TRBV3-1
J gene: TRBJ2-1
CDR3 protein: ASSQGGTSGGISYNEQF

V gene: TRBV2
J gene: TRBJ2-2
CDR3 protein: ASTEGVWTGELF

V gene: TRBV5-1
J gene: TRBJ2-3
CDR3 protein: ASSPRTGVTDTQY

V gene: TRBV12-3/TRBV12-4
J gene: TRBJ2-1
CDR3 protein: ASSQDFYNEQF

V gene: TRBV11-2
J gene: TRBJ1-1
CDR3 protein: ASSLKPGGTEAF

V gene: TRBV7-9
J gene: TRBJ1-2
CDR3 protein: ASSRTGTLYGYT

V gene: TRBV7-9
J gene: TRBJ1-1
CDR3 protein: ASSSGPGRSTEAF

V gene: TRBV7-2
J gene: TRBJ1-1
CDR3 protein: ASSLVLGAF

V gene: TRBV12-3/TRBV12-4
J gene: TRBJ2-2
CDR3 protein: ASIHRGNTGELF

V gene: TRBV6-1
J gene: TRBJ1-2
CDR3 protein: ASSASGGGYGYT

V gene: TRBV24-1
J gene: TRBJ2-7
CDR3 protein: ATSDSTGQGATYEQY

V gene: TRBV7-3
J gene: TRBJ2-1
CDR3 protein: ASSLVLAGEQF

V gene: TRBV30
J gene: TRBJ1-1
CDR3 protein: AWSTNTEAF

V gene: TRBV12-5
J gene: TRBJ2-2
CDR3 protein: ASGWPKQAQANTGELF

V gene: TRBV7-2
J gene: TRBJ2-5
CDR3 protein: ASSLMAETQY

V gene: TRBV7-9
J gene: TRBJ1-2
CDR3 protein: ASSLDAGNYGYT

V gene: TRBV20-1
J gene: TRBJ2-1
CDR3 protein: SADPLRSPFYNEQF

V gene: TRBV30
J gene: TRBJ1-1
CDR3 protein: ACRAGRLNTEAF

V gene: TRBV4-2
J gene: TRBJ2-3
CDR3 protein: ASSQEGRVAGGTQY

V gene: TRBV5-5
J gene: TRBJ1-1
CDR3 protein: ASSFRTNTEAF